This T cell receptor (beta chain) was sequenced during a study of cytomegalovirus exposure and HLA in healthy donors listed by TCRdb under 2017. In terms of the full investigation: According to an earlier analysis of a few hundred of the donors, about 180 million T cells yielded some 120 million unique TCR beta sequences and around 280 Gb of sequence data. All discovery cohort repertoires had been generated using a single sequencing platform. Because of strong linkage in the cohort, roughly five DR-DQ haplotypes were treated as single units for association and clustering. The T cell repertoires of several hundred subjects were profiled by immunosequencing and related to cytomegalovirus serostatus. A separate validation cohort of 100 to 150 different subjects was used in addition to the roughly 700-subject first cohort. Among some 400 genotyped donors of the cohort, an average of around 240,000 unique TCR beta nucleotide sequences were sequenced per donor, 15% to 20% of them non-productive. Typing coverage varied by locus: about 620-630 donors for A, B, C, DRB1 and DQB1; approximately 520 for DQA1; around 610 for DPA1; more than 450 for DPB1. The study aimed to test whether cataloging public T cell receptors could reveal signatures of past pathogen exposure. Of the roughly 400 genotyped donors, less than 90% were placed in the genetic ancestry cluster associated with self-reported Caucasian donors. To study patterns of TCR occurrence, a later analysis re-analyzed previously published TCR beta repertoires from hundreds of donors and added high-resolution HLA genotyping. Roughly 300 gigabases of sequencing data and roughly 81 million unique TCR sequences made up an early release that covered 500 to 700 HLA-typed donors. An earlier analysis of some 600 of the donors applied high-throughput TCR beta sequencing to assess whether each TCR beta V gene segment acted as functional or pseudogenic. High-throughput TCR immunosequencing, statistical association of individual TCRs with disease status, and machine learning were combined to predict cytomegalovirus infection status. Donor age, sex, ethnicity and CMV serostatus were compiled together with the repertoire data. Class I and class II HLA loci were covered by the typing at four-digit resolution. Rather than using new phenotypic data, the later analysis identified candidate immune exposures from TCR beta sequences and from how often those sequences occurred across donors. A later genetic analysis used genome-wide SNP genotypes for 398 of the 666 donors, treating that subset as a discovery cohort.

To prepare the library, the immunoSEQ multiplex PCR assay was applied. The multiplex PCR relied on a mix of 60 forward primers for TCR Vbeta segments and 13 reverse primers for TCR Jbeta segments. A multiplex PCR assay on genomic DNA amplified the CDR3 region of rearranged TCR beta genes. On the Illumina HiSeq System, the amplified TCR beta libraries were sequenced as 87-base-pair reads. The paper's data handling went like this. A later analysis counted about 80 million unique TCR beta chains across the 700 or so repertoires, and some 11 million of these chains were shared by at least two donors. To remove PCR and sequencing errors, raw reads were error-corrected and collapsed into unique sequences using a nearest-neighbor algorithm that merged closely related sequences. To assign V, D and J gene segments, CDR3 sequences were aligned to IMGT reference sequences. For a sequence to be retained, at least a six-nucleotide match to both a V gene segment and a J gene segment was required. A rearrangement counted as productive if the CDR3 had no stop codons and remained in frame with V and J, and every other rearrangement counted as non-productive. Following IMGT convention, CDR3 was defined as the stretch from the second conserved V-encoded cysteine to the conserved J-encoded phenylalanine. In an earlier analysis of around 570 of the donors, sequences lacking an unambiguous match to a single V gene segment were excluded. An earlier analysis of several hundred of the donors called V segments functional above 56.7% productive rearrangements and segregating when the between-donor standard deviation exceeded 5%. To diagnose cytomegalovirus status from the catalog of TCR beta chain sequences, a statistical classification framework was built. In a later analysis, TCR nucleotide sequences were compared against IMGT/GENE-DB human TR gene sequences so that V and J genes could be assigned. The TCRdist pipeline was used in a later analysis to assign CDR3 sequences and most-parsimonious VDJ recombination scenarios. A later analysis defined each TCR beta chain by its CDR3 amino acid sequence plus V-gene family, and excluded reads lacking a unique V-gene family. To address suspected cross-contamination and a sequencing artifact, a later analysis removed under 600 highly shared, low-generation-probability nucleotide sequences. A later analysis calculated a clonal expansion index for each public chain from normalized within-repertoire ranks of inferred template counts. In a later analysis, generation probabilities were computed with a VDJ recombination model fitted to out-of-frame rearrangements, and the resulting probabilities were checked against IGoR. In a later analysis, hypergeometric tests were used to score TCR-TCR, TCR-HLA and TCR-CMV co-occurrence, with a repertoire-size bias correction applied to TCR pairs. False discovery rates were estimated in a later analysis by permuting HLA or CMV assignments 20 times. In a later analysis, co-occurring TCRs were grouped using DBSCAN, and TCRdist sequence similarity was added for clustering within HLA-allele-positive subsets. For co-occurrence clustering, repertoires with fewer than 30,000 or more than 120,000 public chains were excluded, along with about five repertoires with anomalous nucleotide sharing. In TCRdb, the immuneACCESS table is reduced to in-frame sequences with V and J assigned. These tables do not hold every clone; where another copy was compared, an unresolved V gene accounts for under half, and the others remain unexplained. D and trimming come from the DNA, and the V and J calls and clone size come from that table. This sample gives 90,000 or so clones in total; about 80% of them show up just once. The ten largest make up roughly 25% of the sample.

Spanning cysteine to phenylalanine, the CDR3 consists of 15 amino acids. Solely the CDR3 DNA is kept, with 45 bases framed from the first base. Clipping removes 5 bases from V and 5 bases from J, with 9 as the unmatched junction base count. The germline V gene specifies MNHNS as CDR1 and SASEGT as CDR2. This clone has just one count. Its antigen remains undetermined. Qualities for individual bases were not recorded, and no much larger clone is one base off. Results and caveats for the whole study, not just this receptor: A further reported finding was that TCR beta sequences accurately predicted the HLA-A and HLA-B alleles for most subjects in the first cohort. Because HLA typing was missing for some donors at each locus, association tests included only the typed subset. It was suggested by the authors that the approach could potentially be generalized to other disease states and immunological phenotypes. While some public TCRs were present in many individuals, most TCR sequences turned up only very rarely across donors. In an earlier analysis of approximately 590 of the donors, most TCR beta V segments were observed in productive rearrangements about 87% or about 30% of the time, broadly matching IMGT annotations. In this cohort, only TCR beta chains were sequenced, and detectable features were limited by the absence of alpha or paired-chain data. A later analysis reported that several top co-occurrence clusters appeared linked to parvovirus B19, influenza, CMV and Epstein-Barr virus. In a later genetic analysis, fewer N-insertions in productive TCRs were reported among donors in an Asian-associated ancestry cluster than the approximately 670-donor mean. Linkage disequilibrium might explain the correlated functional status among segregating V segments, but an unknown experimental factor could not be excluded. When HLA alleles, especially DR and DQ, strongly co-occurred, attributing TCR associations to individual alleles was difficult. According to a later analysis, most CMV-associated TCR beta chains appeared to be HLA-restricted, and the HLA associations seemed to be driven largely by CMV exposure. Because the 87-base-pair reads could not distinguish some IMGT-functional V segments, including TRBV6-2 and TRBV6-3, those segments were excluded. A group of highly shared sequence variants was considered likely to be a technical artifact of the sequencing pipeline. Cytomegalovirus status was reported to be diagnosed by the classifier with high specificity and sensitivity in both the original and validation cohorts. For the cohort, immune exposure information was limited to CMV serostatus. In a later genetic analysis, a missense DCLRE1C variant was associated with V-gene and J-gene trimming of TCR beta chains, and the association was replicated in an independent cohort. The presence/absence analyses assumed that sequencing depth was roughly uniform across donors, and that assumption may not be true. In vitro tests confirmed that a few of the cytomegalovirus-associated TCR beta chains recognize cytomegalovirus antigens. In a later analysis, TCR association rates were found to vary across HLA loci, with the most associated TCRs seen for DRB1 alleles and the fewest for HLA-C alleles. Because counts were too low, more than 15 rarely observed V segments, including chromosome 9 orphons, were left out of the earlier analysis of approximately 500 of the donors. In a later analysis, about 16,000 TCR beta sequences were associated with specific HLA alleles at a false discovery rate of 0.05. The study listed approximately 160 TCR beta chains as associated with cytomegalovirus. In a later analysis, HLA-associated TCR beta chains showed more clonal expansion and lower generation probabilities than non-associated chains that were equally common.

The cohort consisted of approximately 670 healthy bone marrow donors. At the time of sampling, every cohort member was nominally healthy, though immune exposures that went unrecorded were likely present. The donor tested CMV seropositive and was one of the 289 seropositive cohort members. Each donor provided a peripheral blood sample, and peripheral blood mononuclear cells were used for TCR beta sequencing. Genomic DNA was extracted from the blood cell samples with the Qiagen DNeasy Blood Extraction Kit. This receptor was identified in a woman aged 45 to 65 in good health and CMV-seropositive. This chain joins TRBV6-1 to TRBJ2-5; 9 nucleotides in the junction match TRBD2. Sequences were obtained from PBMCs. The nucleotides are TGTGCCAGCAGTCGGGAGGGCGGGGGGGCGGAGACCCAGTACTTC. Translated, it reads CASSREGGGAETQYF.